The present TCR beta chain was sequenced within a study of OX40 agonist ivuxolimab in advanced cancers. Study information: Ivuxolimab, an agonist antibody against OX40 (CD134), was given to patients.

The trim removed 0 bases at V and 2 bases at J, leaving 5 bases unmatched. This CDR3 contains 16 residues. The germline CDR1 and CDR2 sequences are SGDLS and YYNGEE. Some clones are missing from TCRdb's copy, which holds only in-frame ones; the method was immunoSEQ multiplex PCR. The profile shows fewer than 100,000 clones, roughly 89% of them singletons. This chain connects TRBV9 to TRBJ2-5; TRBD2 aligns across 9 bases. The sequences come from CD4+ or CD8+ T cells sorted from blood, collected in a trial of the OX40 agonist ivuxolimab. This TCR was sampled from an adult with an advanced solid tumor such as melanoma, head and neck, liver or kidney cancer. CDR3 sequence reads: CASSVGASGAQETQYF. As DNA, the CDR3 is TGTGCCAGCAGCGTAGGGGCTAGCGGGGCACAAGAGACCCAGTACTTC.